This T cell receptor beta chain was sequenced for a study of blood T cells in healthy people across ages. Per sample, at least 5 micrograms of total RNA were extracted. Germline assignment: CDR1 SQVTM and CDR2 ANQGSEA. The ends were cut back, 5 bases at V and 5 bases at J, with 15 bases in the middle. There are 13 residues in the CDR3. Using a J-beta primer mix together with a sample-barcoded 5' primer, a second PCR was run for about 6 to 11 cycles. TCRdb analysed the 5' RACE reads with MiXCR anew, one entry per CDR3 protein. Among around 1.7 million distinct CDR3 sequences, approximately 28% were seen once, and the ten largest hold more than 6%.

The rearrangement uses TRBV29-1 and TRBJ2-5, with D unresolved. The sequence derives from a woman aged 25-40 years in good health. The source material was blood. CDR3 coding DNA: TGCAGCGTTCAACCCAGGCTGGGGGAGACCCAGTACTTC. Its translation is CSVQPRLGETQYF.